This T cell receptor beta chain derives from a study of blood T cells in healthy people across ages (dated by TCRdb to between 2014 and 2016). General notes on the study: In model experiments, roughly one uniquely barcoded TCR beta cDNA molecule per two T cells was captured by template switching. The study measured age-related changes in TCR beta repertoire diversity using deep sequencing normalized with unique cDNA molecular identifiers. Donors were grouped into four age groups: young (average approximately 16 years), middle-aged (around 39), aged (62) and long-lived (around 80). Using the same blood draw, the study looked at two additional independent replicas of 1 million unique cDNA reads for two donors, one aged 18 to 30 and the other aged 80 or older. Donors of different ages were randomly distributed across sequencing lanes to avoid experimental bias.

The protocol used for the library was 5' RACE. TCRdb names Illumina HiSeq 2500 as the instrument used. A second about 7 to 11 cycle PCR used a sample-barcoded 5' primer and a J-beta primer mix. A template-switch 5' adaptor carrying 12 random nucleotides introduced a unique molecular identifier onto each TCR beta cDNA molecule. At least 3 million CDR3-containing paired-end reads were obtained from each sample. First-strand cDNA was synthesized from all RNA with the Mint cDNA synthesis kit, primed by a TRBC-specific oligonucleotide. All cDNA was treated with uracil-DNA glycosylase and then went through a first 18-cycle PCR with the universal primers M1SS and BC2_uni_R. The original methods were these. Normalization of each sample was performed by random selection of 1 million high-quality reads, each carrying a distinct molecular identifier. Reads sharing molecular identifiers were discarded rather than binned into consensus sequences. CDR3 identification, clonotype clustering and error correction used MiTCR with a Q25 quality threshold and the strictest error-elimination algorithm. A nonparametric unseen species model using Euler transformation provided a lower-bound estimate of total TCR beta diversity. Using fastp at Q25 and MiXCR, TCRdb reprocessed the public reads and kept productive beta chains. Every entry covers one CDR3 protein and lists the most common genes and DNA from its rows. The V and J calls and clone size are TCRdb's, not the authors'. Counted in this sample were around 1,100,000 distinct CDR3 sequences; roughly two fifths of them appeared once. The ten most abundant clones make up around 14% of the sample.

Relative to its sample, this clonotype is medium-sized (0.01 to 0.1%). No antigen is known for it. No base quality information exists; no much larger clone differs at one position. Systemically healthy Caucasian individuals from Russia, some 40 in total and aged roughly 6 to 100 years, were included as donors. Each donor gave ten milliliters of peripheral blood, drawn into EDTA-treated Vacutainer tubes. Ficoll-Paque density-gradient centrifugation was used to isolate PBMCs, with at least 6.5 million per sample. Trizol reagent was used to extract total RNA from the PBMCs, yielding at least 6 micrograms per sample. The percentages of naive CD45RAhigh/CD27high T cells were determined by flow cytometry on a PBMC aliquot from every donor. According to the germline V gene (reference sequence), CDR1 reads DFQATT and CDR2 reads SNEGSKA. From cysteine to phenylalanine, the CDR3 is 17 amino acids long. The sequence is cut down to CDR3 DNA, 51 bases in frame from base 1. Trimmed from V: 6 bases; trimmed from J: 3 bases; junction bases lacking a gene match: 15.

Here is what the overall study found, with its caveats: Since profiling was done on bulk unsorted PBMCs, naive and antigen-experienced compartments could not be conclusively compared. The long-lived group showed more naive CD4+ T cells, fewer expanded clones and increased TCR diversity than the aged group, suggesting age selection. Observed TCR beta diversity per million T cells fell roughly linearly with age, and a significant reduction was already apparent by age about 43. Estimates of total diversity based on one million sequenced T cells were regarded as lower bounds and as underestimates. The percentage of naive T cells measured by flow cytometry correlated strongly with observed TCR beta diversity. Donor CMV infection status was unknown, potentially confounding age-related changes in expanded clonotypes.

The clonotype comes from a man between 18 and 35 years old in good health. The chain is assembled from TRBV20-1 and TRBJ2-1; 9 middle bases align to TRBD2. Specimen: blood. The CDR3 is CSALAGGGDVFYNEQFF. The nucleotides read TGCAGTGCGTTAGCAGGCGGGGGGGATGTCTTCTACAATGAGCAGTTCTTC.